This T cell receptor beta chain was sequenced for a study of vaccination effects on CD4 cells after COVID-19. The culture ran for 10 days before CD4+ T cells were isolated. Germline CDR1 and CDR2: LGHDT and YNNKEL (reference sequence). The length of the CDR3 is 15 residues. The V and J ends lost 4 bases and 6 bases, in that order; junction bases with no gene match: 6. Only in-frame clones appear in the TCRdb table, and some are missing; sequencing was by immunoSEQ multiplex PCR. The sample consists of about 25,000 clones, roughly four fifths of them appearing once. Concerning this clone: The antigen is undetermined.

The clonotype was recovered from a human donor who received a COVID-19 vaccine. V is TRBV3-1 (or the pseudogene TRBV3-2) and J is TRBJ2-3; 11 bases match TRBD2. The material sequenced was CD4+ T cells from PBMCs cultured without peptide, taken before COVID-19 vaccination. The DNA of the CDR3 is TGTGCCAGCAGCCTAGCGGGGGGGCCGGCGGATACGCAGTATTTT. Amino acid sequence: CASSLAGGPADTQYF.